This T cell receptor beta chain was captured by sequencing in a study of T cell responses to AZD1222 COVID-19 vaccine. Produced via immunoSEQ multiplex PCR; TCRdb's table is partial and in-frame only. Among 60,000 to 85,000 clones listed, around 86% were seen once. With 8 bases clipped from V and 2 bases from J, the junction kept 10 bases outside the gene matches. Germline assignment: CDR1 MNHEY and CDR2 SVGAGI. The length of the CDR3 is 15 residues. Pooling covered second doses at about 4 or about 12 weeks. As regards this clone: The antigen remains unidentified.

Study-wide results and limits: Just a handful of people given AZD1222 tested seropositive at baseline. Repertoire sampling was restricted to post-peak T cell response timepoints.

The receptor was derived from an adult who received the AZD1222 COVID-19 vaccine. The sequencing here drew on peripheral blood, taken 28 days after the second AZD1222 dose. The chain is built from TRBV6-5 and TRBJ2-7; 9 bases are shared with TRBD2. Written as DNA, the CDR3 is TGTGCCAGCCGATTGAACAGCGGGGGGACCTACGAGCAGTACTTC. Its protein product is CASRLNSGGTYEQYF.